These 17 T cell receptor beta chains were sequenced from one sample in a study of T cell repertoires in cytomegalovirus infection. MiXCR was run by TCRdb on the reads, yielding one entry per CDR3 protein. The sample has 310,000 or so distinct CDR3 sequences; approximately 25% are singletons. These TCRs are of unknown antigen specificity. The material was cultured PBMCs, obtained from culture after CMV antigen stimulation. The receptors were sampled from a human donor in good health (CMV status not recorded). Some clones in this sample may be carry-over from other donors' samples.

This clonotype has just a few counts. The chain uses TRBV10-3 and TRBJ2-1; 9 bases agree with TRBD2. Germline CDR1 reads ENHRY; CDR2 reads SYGVKD. With 10 bases clipped from V and 0 bases from J, the junction kept 7 bases outside the gene matches. The CDR3 spans 15 residues. CDR3 region: CANGRAGGSYNEQFF. CDR3 nucleotides: TGTGCCAACGGGAGAGCGGGAGGCTCCTACAATGAGCAGTTCTTC.

V usage is TRBV6-2 or TRBV6-3 and J usage is TRBJ2-1; no clear D. There are 12 residues in the CDR3. CDR1 is MNHEY, CDR2 SVGEGT, per germline. V lost 4 bases and J 10 bases, leaving 11 bases between the germline ends. The chain's CDR3 is CASSSVVGEQFF. CDR3 bases: TGTGCCAGCAGTTCAGTGGTGGGGGAGCAGTTCTTC.

The V and J genes are TRBV10-3 and TRBJ2-2, with 7 positions matching TRBD2. The CDR3 has 16 amino acids. V lost 6 bases, J lost 2 bases, and 9 bases stayed unmatched. Looked up from germline, CDR1 is ENHRY and CDR2 is SYGVKD. The CDR3 region is CAIRERLAENTGELFF. DNA for the CDR3: TGTGCCATCAGGGAGAGGCTAGCGGAAAACACCGGGGAGCTGTTTTTT.

V usage is TRBV10-3 and J usage is TRBJ1-1; no reliable D call. CDR1 and CDR2 (germline): ENHRY, SYGVKD. This CDR3 is built from 14 residues. V gave up 3 bases and J gave up 0 bases, with 8 bases separating them. The CDR3 sequence: CAISDSTVNTEAFF. CDR3 DNA: TGTGCCATCAGTGATAGCACAGTGAACACTGAAGCTTTCTTT.

This chain connects TRBV24-1 to TRBJ2-1; 8 positions match TRBD1. Germline V gives CDR1 KGHDR, CDR2 SFDVKD. Trimming removed 3 bases from V and 7 bases from J; junction bases left unmatched: 10. This CDR3 comprises 16 residues. The DNA of the CDR3 is TGTGCCACCAGTGATCTGGACAGGGTGGGACATAATGAGCAGTTCTTC. This translates into CATSDLDRVGHNEQFF.

V gene TRBV23-1 combines with J gene TRBJ1-5; D is possibly TRBD1 (6 bases). TRBV23-1 is annotated as an ORF whose role is uncertain. This CDR3 has 15 residues. V was shortened by 0 bases and J by 1 base, with 7 bases between the two germline ends. For the CDR3, the DNA is TGCGCCAGCAGTCAATCGGGGGGCAGCAATCAGCCCCAGCATTTT. It codes for CASSQSGGSNQPQHF.

CDR3 in amino acids: CASPVYIFRVKNIQYF. CDR3 in DNA: TGTGCCAGCCCCGTCTACATCTTTCGAGTGAAAAACATTCAGTACTTC. The rearrangement links TRBV12-3 or TRBV12-4 to TRBJ2-4; D uncertain. CDR3 length equals 16 residues. V lost 8 bases, J lost 4 bases, and 21 bases lay in between.

A few counts support this clonotype. The gene calls are TRBV19 and TRBJ2-2; TRBD2 matches at 8 bases. V lost 10 bases and J lost 3; bases outside the gene matches: 13. CDR3 size: 16 residues. Looked up from germline, CDR1 is LNHDA and CDR2 is SQIVND (reference sequence). CDR3 protein: CATQRPGLADTGELFF. The CDR3 DNA reads as TGTGCCACCCAGCGACCCGGACTAGCCGACACCGGGGAGCTGTTTTTT.

This clonotype was seen more than once but under ten times. The gene calls are TRBV7-8 and TRBJ2-7, with 9 bases lining up with TRBD2. The ends lost 5 bases at V and 3 bases at J; junction bases unmatched: 8. Germline V gene lookup returns CDR1 SGHVS and CDR2 FQNEAQ. The CDR3 totals 15 residues. As DNA, the CDR3 is TGTGCCAGCAGCGTTAGCGGGAGTCCTCTCTACGAGCAGTACTTC. Protein sequence: CASSVSGSPLYEQYF. The entire variable domain, with the rest obtained from reference TRBV7-8 and TRBJ2-7, is as follows: GAGVSQSPRYKVAKRGQDVALRCDPISGHVSLFWYQQALGQGPEFLTYFQNEAQLDKSGLPSDRFFAERPEGSVSTLKIQRTQQEDSAVYLCASSVSGSPLYEQYFGPGTRLTVT.

This clonotype was found a few times. One junction end disagrees with the germline gene, perhaps due to a read error. The chain recombines TRBV15 with TRBJ2-1; TRBD2 aligns across 11 bases. The CDR3 is 16 residues long. Germline V gene data show CDR1 as LNHNV and CDR2 as YYDKDF (reference sequence). This CDR3 reads CATSGETSGGYNEQFF. CDR3 bases: TGTGCCACCAGCGGAGAAACTAGCGGGGGCTACAATGAGCAGTTCTTC.

This clonotype came up many times. The chain joins TRBV11-2 to TRBJ2-5; 7 nucleotides match TRBD2. Trimming removed 6 bases from V and 4 bases from J; junction bases left unmatched: 2. CDR1 and CDR2 from the germline V gene are SGHAT and FQNNGV. The CDR3 totals 12 residues. The CDR3 DNA follows: TGTGCCAGCAGTGCGGGAGTAGAGACCCAGTACTTC. It translates to CASSAGVETQYF.

The chain has TRBV25-1 and TRBJ1-1; no clear D. Germline V gives CDR1 MGHDK, CDR2 SYGVNS. The CDR3 has 14 residues. Deletions cut 2 bases from V and 4 bases from J, with 11 bases between. In DNA form, the CDR3 reads TGTGCCAGCAGTGAAACCCTCAAAGCCACTGAAGCTTTCTTT. It codes for CASSETLKATEAFF.

The chain joins TRBV12-3 or TRBV12-4 to TRBJ2-1; the match to TRBD2 covers 7 bases. Germline trimming cut 3 bases from V and 7 bases from J; bases unmatched to any gene: 9. CDR3 length: 15 amino acids. CDR3 bases: TGTGCCAGCAGTTTGACGGCTAGCGGAAGTAATGAGCAGTTCTTC. Translating gives CASSLTASGSNEQFF.

The CDR3 nucleotides read TGTGCCAGCAGTGGACGGGACAGGGGGCTCGAGCAGTACTTC. Its translation is CASSGRDRGLEQYF. The chain links TRBV6-6 to TRBJ2-7; 12 bases align to TRBD1. The germline CDR1 and CDR2 sequences are MNHNY and SVGAGI (reference sequence). The CDR3 totals 14 residues. The J segment lost 6 bases and the V segment lost 5 bases, leaving 5 bases of the junction unmatched.

This clonotype was recorded only once. CDR3 sequence: CASSGIATSGAYNEQFF. The DNA for the CDR3 is TGTGCCAGCAGCGGTATAGCGACTAGTGGAGCCTACAATGAGCAGTTCTTC. The gene calls are TRBV7-2 and TRBJ2-1, with a weak D call TRBD2 (6 bases). Germline V gene lookup returns CDR1 SGHTA and CDR2 FQGNSA. The CDR3 runs 17 residues. Between the trimmed V and J ends, which lost 5 bases and 2 bases, there was a span of 19 bases. Variable domain in full (rest from reference TRBV7-2 and TRBJ2-1): GAGVSQSPSNKVTEKGKDVELRCDPISGHTALYWYRQSLGQGLEFLIYFQGNSAPDKSGLPSDRFSAERTGGSVSTLTIQRTQQEDSAVYLCASSGIATSGAYNEQFFGPGTRLTVL.

The CDR3 here is CSAKTGRNEKLFF. The DNA for the CDR3 is TGCAGTGCTAAAACAGGGAGGAATGAAAAACTGTTTTTT. The chain recombines TRBV20-1 with TRBJ1-4; a possible D gene is TRBD1 (6 bases). The CDR3 runs 13 residues. Trimming stripped 4 bases from V and 5 bases from J, with 11 bases between. From germline, CDR1 is DFQATT and CDR2 SNEGSKA (reference sequence).

This clonotype has a count of ten or more. This chain connects TRBV7-6 to TRBJ1-1, with D tentatively TRBD1 (5 bases). This CDR3 spans 13 amino acids. V lost 3 bases and J 6 bases, leaving 11 bases between the germline ends. The germline V gene encodes CDR1 SGHVS and CDR2 FNYEAQ. The CDR3 bases are TGTGCCAGCAGCTTTAACCAGGGCGCTGAAGCTTTCTTT. Protein sequence: CASSFNQGAEAFF.